The present T cell receptor (beta chain) was sequenced within a study of blood T cell repertoires in COVID-19. Study context: Samples of COVID-19 (acute and convalescent) were obtained from the United States, Italy and Spain.

The CDR3 has 15 amino acids. V was clipped by 4 bases and J by 2 bases; unmatched bases: 5. Germline V CDR1 and CDR2: SGHVS, FNYEAQ. Methods used by the authors: Amplification of reference gene primers provided the estimated nucleated cell counts. Produced via immunoSEQ multiplex PCR; TCRdb's table is partial and in-frame only. The D gene and trimming were derived from the DNA, and the V and J assignments and clone size from that table. Here the sample spans over 250,000 clones, approximately 92% being singletons. Each participant's cohort was designated according to participant-reported clinical history.

Sequences were obtained from PBMCs or T cells enriched from blood (not recorded which). The TCR comes from a woman aged 25 to 39 who had recovered from COVID-19. This chain uses TRBV7-6 with TRBJ2-3; 8 bases fit TRBD2. The DNA for the CDR3 is TGTGCCAGCAGCTCCATAGCGGGACCCACAGATACGCAGTATTTT. Its protein is CASSSIAGPTDTQYF.